This T cell receptor (beta chain) was sequenced in a study of neurological immune-mediated disorders. This clonotype was counted many times. Template-switch 5'RACE cDNA synthesis added a 10-nucleotide unique molecular identifier. Every sequencing run produced over 190 million TCR-beta sequences that came from 15-18 subjects. TCRdb independently ran MiXCR on the 5' RACE reads; one entry per CDR3 protein. The sample includes just under 45,000 distinct CDR3 sequences, around a fifth seen only once; the top ten take about 4.5%. Documented time point: technical triplicate 3. 2 million PBMCs stored at -80 C were the source of the unsorted libraries. Sequencing input: PBMCs. The sequence derives from a man aged 60 to 69 with HTLV-1-associated myelopathy (HAM/TSP).

The CDR3 sequence is CASSRTEEQFF. The CDR3 bases are TGTGCCAGCAGTCGGACAGAGGAGCAGTTCTTC. The chain has TRBV28 and TRBJ2-1, with D perhaps TRBD1 (6 bases). This CDR3 has 11 amino acids. Germline V CDR1 and CDR2: MDHEN, SYDVKM. Trimming shortened V by 5 bases and J by 10 bases, and 9 bases separated the two germline ends.